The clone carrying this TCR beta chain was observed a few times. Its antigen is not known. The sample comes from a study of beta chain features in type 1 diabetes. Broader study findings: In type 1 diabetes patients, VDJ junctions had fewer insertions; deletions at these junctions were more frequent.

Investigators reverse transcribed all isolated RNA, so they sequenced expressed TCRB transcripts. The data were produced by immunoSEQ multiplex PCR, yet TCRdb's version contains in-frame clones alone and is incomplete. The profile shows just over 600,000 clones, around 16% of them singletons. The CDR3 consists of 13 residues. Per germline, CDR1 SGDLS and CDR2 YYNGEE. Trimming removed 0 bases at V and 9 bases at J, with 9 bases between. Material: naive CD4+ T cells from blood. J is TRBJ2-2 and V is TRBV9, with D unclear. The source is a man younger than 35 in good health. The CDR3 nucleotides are TGTGCCAGCAGCGTAGGGCAGACCCGGGAGCTGTTTTTT. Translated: CASSVGQTRELFF.